Sequencing of this T cell receptor beta chain was carried out in a study of type 1 regulatory T cells. For the study at large: T-allo10 is an in vitro-generated, Tr1-enriched CD4 T cell product specific for alloantigen.

This clonotype came up many times. Its antigen is as yet unknown. TCRdb reanalysed the reads using MiXCR and keeps one entry per CDR3 protein. Altogether about 15,000 distinct CDR3 sequences are present, around 15% being singletons, with the ten largest covering about 16%. V was trimmed by 1 base and J by 1 base, leaving 5 bases between them. Germline V CDR1 and CDR2: SGHRS, YFSETQ. CDR3 length equals 14 residues. Sequenced material: cultured T cells, either the whole culture or a sorted T cell fraction (not recorded which). This clonotype was sampled from a human donor in good health. V is TRBV5-1 and J is TRBJ2-2; D call uncertain. CDR3 region: CASSLTLNTGELFF. The DNA for the CDR3 is TGCGCCAGCAGCTTGACCTTGAACACCGGGGAGCTGTTTTTT.